One sample yielded the 3 T cell receptor beta chains listed below, sequenced in a study of blood T cell repertoires in COVID-19 (dated by TCRdb to the early 2020s). The library was produced with the immunoSEQ multiplex PCR assay. This immuneACCESS table, as held by TCRdb, lists in-frame sequences with V and J called but not all clones. Of the missing ones, under half trace to an unresolved V gene in checked studies; the others have no known cause. This sample comprises 200,000 to 250,000 clones, about nine tenths of them detected only once. The ten largest clones represent 3.5% to 4.5% of the sample. The sample taken for sequencing was PBMCs or T cells enriched from blood (not recorded which). The origin of the receptors is a woman aged 40 to 49 with acute COVID-19.

The genes are TRBV11-2 and TRBJ2-1; possibly TRBD1 for D (6 bases). In germline, CDR1 is SGHAT, CDR2 FQNNGV. The CDR3 is 13 residues long. V was pared by 4 bases and J by 8 bases, with 12 bases between. The CDR3 region is CASSSYPGDEQFF. The CDR3, as DNA: TGTGCCAGCAGCTCCTACCCAGGGGATGAGCAGTTCTTC. The full variable domain, completed using reference TRBV11-2 and TRBJ2-1, is EAGVAQSPRYKIIEKRQSVAFWCNPISGHATLYWYQQILGQGPKLLIQFQNNGVVDDSQLPKDRFSAERLKGVDSTLKIQPAKLEDSAVYLCASSSYPGDEQFFGPGTRLTVL.

V and J are TRBV3-1 (or the pseudogene TRBV3-2) and TRBJ1-6, with a possible D match to TRBD1 (6 bases). The V end was cut by 4 bases, the J end by 11 bases, with 18 bases between. The CDR3 extends over 15 amino acids. Germline values: CDR1 LGHDT, CDR2 YNNKEL (reference sequence). CDR3 residues: CASSRPAGERTPLHF. The CDR3 region has the DNA TGTGCCAGCAGCCGCCCGGCAGGGGAGAGGACACCCCTCCACTTT.

CDR3 region: CASSNGAGGLLGGNTIYF. Written as DNA, the CDR3 is TGTGCCAGCAGCAACGGAGCCGGGGGGTTGTTGGGAGGAAACACCATATATTTT. V gene TRBV21-1 combines with J gene TRBJ1-3. TRBV21-1 is described as a pseudogene. The CDR3 consists of 18 residues.